In this sample, the clone carrying this T cell receptor beta chain turned up many times. The record originates from a study of T cells in Graves' hyperthyroidism and ophthalmopathy. RNA transcripts yielded amplified TCR beta CDR3 regions. First-round RT-PCR targeting the TCR CDR3 was performed with the HTBI primer set. TCRdb re-derived calls from the multiplex PCR reads in MiXCR, one entry per CDR3 protein. In the table there are about 380,000 distinct CDR3 sequences, around an eighth of which are singletons. Diagnosis of hyperthyroidism was new in patients aged 18 to 65, and its duration was under 2 months. The CDR3 spans 14 residues. V trimming: 3 bases; J trimming: 6 bases; junction bases outside the gene matches: 7. The germline V gene encodes CDR1 DFQATT and CDR2 SNEGSKA (reference sequence).

Sequencing was done on a sample of blood. The clonotype was recovered from a man aged 25-45 years with Graves' hyperthyroidism that later progressed to Graves' ophthalmopathy. This sequence joins TRBV20-1 and TRBJ1-5; TRBD1 matches 8 bases. The CDR3 protein is CSASRTGFGQPQHF. The CDR3 nucleotides are TGCAGTGCTAGTCGGACAGGGTTCGGTCAGCCCCAGCATTTT.